This TCR beta chain was identified in a study of blood T cell repertoires in COVID-19. Methods used by the authors: Reference gene primer amplification in the assay estimated nucleated cell counts. The table came from immunoSEQ multiplex PCR; TCRdb's copy has only in-frame clones and leaves some out. Clonal size and the V and J genes are those of that table, whereas D and trimming came from the DNA. The data show about 180,000 clones, roughly four fifths seen once. The V end was cut by 5 bases, the J end by 2 bases, with 16 bases between. The CDR3 is 15 amino acids. Looked up from germline, CDR1 is SEHNR and CDR2 is FQNEAQ (reference sequence). This clone is a singleton in its sample.

The rearrangement uses TRBV7-9 and TRBJ2-7, with a possible D match to TRBD1 (6 bases). Sequenced material: peripheral blood. The TCR was taken from a human donor in a cohort sampled during active COVID-19. CDR3 residues: CASSPIRTDTYEQYF. The CDR3, as DNA: TGTGCCAGCAGCCCTATAAGGACAGATACCTACGAGCAGTACTTC.